Below, 26 T cell receptor beta chains from the same sample are listed, as sequenced in a study of blood T cell repertoires in COVID-19. Method: immunoSEQ multiplex PCR; TCRdb's copy keeps in-frame clones and lacks some. The sample lists 200,000 to 250,000 clones; 83% were seen once. Source material: PBMCs or T cells enriched from blood (not recorded which). All receptors derive from a middle-aged woman who had been exposed to COVID-19.

J is TRBJ2-5 and V is TRBV5-1; D call uncertain. The CDR3 has 14 residues. V was pared by 4 bases and J by 2 bases, with 12 bases between. Germline values: CDR1 SGHRS, CDR2 YFSETQ. The CDR3 nucleotides are TGCGCCAGCAGCCCCTCGACAAAGCAAGAGACCCAGTACTTC. Amino acids: CASSPSTKQETQYF.

The gene calls are TRBV5-4 and TRBJ1-1; TRBD1 aligns across 10 bases. The CDR3 totals 15 residues. Unmatched junction bases numbered 6, after V lost 3 bases and J lost 4 bases. Germline-derived CDR1 and CDR2 are SGHNT and YYREEE (reference sequence). The CDR3 here is CASSSRDRGGTEAFF. The CDR3 nucleotides read TGTGCCAGCAGCTCCCGGGACAGGGGTGGCACTGAAGCTTTCTTT.

The chain has TRBV5-1 and TRBJ1-1; D possibly corresponds to TRBD1 (6 bases). Per the germline V gene, CDR1 is SGHRS and CDR2 is YFSETQ. Trimming removed 0 bases at V and 7 bases at J, with 13 bases between. CDR3 length: 14 residues. The DNA for the CDR3 is TGCGCCAGCAGCTTGGGACAGGAATTCAATGAAGCTTTCTTT. Its translation: CASSLGQEFNEAFF.

CDR3 nucleotides: TGTGCCAGCTCACAGAACAGGGGACCCTACGAGCAGTACTTC. It is translated as CASSQNRGPYEQYF. The gene calls are TRBV18 and TRBJ2-7; TRBD1 aligns across 7 bases. This CDR3 has 14 residues. Losses at the gene ends were 4 bases for V and 2 bases for J; bases not matched to a gene: 5. Germline lookup yields CDR1 KGHSH and CDR2 LQKENI.

This chain joins TRBV5-1 and TRBJ1-4; D uncertain. The V gene's germline CDR1 is SGHRS and CDR2 YFSETQ. Trimming removed 1 base from V and 0 bases from J, with 7 bases in between. This CDR3 has 15 residues. The CDR3 region has the DNA TGCGCCAGCAGCTTGAGCGGGGCAACTAATGAAAAACTGTTTTTT. Its translation: CASSLSGATNEKLFF.

The rearrangement uses TRBV4-3 and TRBJ1-5; D is uncertain. V dropped 0 bases and J dropped 8 bases, with 14 bases sitting between them. The CDR3 loop spans 15 amino acids. The V gene's germline CDR1 is LGHNA and CDR2 YSLEER. CDR3 nucleotides: TGCGCCAGCAGCCAAGATCTGGGGTCCGGGGAGCCCCAGCATTTT. It encodes CASSQDLGSGEPQHF.

CDR3 sequence reads: CASSPRTSGGGDTQYF. CDR3 sequence (DNA): TGTGCCAGCAGCCCCAGAACTAGCGGGGGTGGAGATACGCAGTATTTT. V gene TRBV3-1 (or the pseudogene TRBV3-2) combines with J gene TRBJ2-3, with 11 bases lining up with TRBD2. Trimming at V came to 4 bases and at J to 5 bases, leaving 8 bases not matched to a gene. The CDR3 has 16 amino acids. Looked up from germline, CDR1 is LGHDT and CDR2 is YNNKEL (reference sequence).

The chain is built from TRBV19 and TRBJ1-3; D is unclear. Between the trimmed V and J ends, which lost 5 bases and 0 bases, there was a span of 5 bases. This CDR3 is built from 13 residues. Germline values: CDR1 LNHDA, CDR2 SQIVND (reference sequence). CDR3 DNA sequence: TGTGCCAGTAGTCCTACCTCTGGAAACACCATATATTTT. Its protein product is CASSPTSGNTIYF.

This chain uses TRBV10-3 with TRBJ1-5; 7 bases are a match to TRBD1. CDR3 size: 14 residues. After removal of 6 bases from V and 3 bases from J, the junction contained 5 bases not matched to a gene. CDR1 ENHRY and CDR2 SYGVKD come from the germline V gene. DNA of the CDR3: TGTGCCATCAGCAACGACAGGGACAATCAGCCCCAGCATTTT. This gives the protein CAISNDRDNQPQHF.

The chain employs TRBV6-1 and TRBJ1-6; D possibly corresponds to TRBD1 (5 bases). V was pared by 5 bases and J by 10 bases, with 15 bases between. The CDR3 consists of 14 residues. The germline V gene has CDR1 MNHNS and CDR2 SASEGT. In nucleotides, the CDR3 is TGTGCCAGCAGTTTGGGGGGGAGCGAGTCACCCCTCCACTTT. Its protein is CASSLGGSESPLHF.

The chain couples TRBV19 to TRBJ1-1; D unclear. CDR1 and CDR2 (germline): LNHDA, SQIVND (reference sequence). The CDR3 consists of 16 residues. The ends were cut back, 3 bases at V and 0 bases at J, with 14 bases in the middle. CDR3 sequence: CASSMGPIEMNTEAFF. The DNA for the CDR3 is TGTGCCAGTAGTATGGGCCCCATAGAGATGAACACTGAAGCTTTCTTT.

The chain joins TRBV27 to TRBJ1-1; D is unresolved. With 1 base removed from V and 4 bases from J, the gap between germline ends came to 13 bases. The CDR3 is made up of 15 amino acids. CDR1 and CDR2 from the germline V gene are MNHEY and SMNVEV (reference sequence). The CDR3 sequence is CASSLLWRGTTEAFF. The CDR3 DNA sequence: TGTGCCAGCAGTTTATTATGGCGGGGTACCACTGAAGCTTTCTTT.

V is TRBV6-6 and J is TRBJ2-2, with D possibly being TRBD2 (5 bases). This CDR3 has 13 residues. CDR1 MNHNY and CDR2 SVGAGI come from the germline V gene (reference sequence). Trimming shortened V by 10 bases and J by 3 bases, and 12 bases separated the two germline ends. The CDR3 DNA is TGTGCCACCACGAGGGTGGACACCGGGGAGCTGTTTTTT. It translates to CATTRVDTGELFF.

J is TRBJ2-1 and V is TRBV10-3, with a tentative D call TRBD1 (5 bases). CDR1 and CDR2 (germline): ENHRY, SYGVKD. The CDR3 has 17 residues. V was pared by 2 bases and J by 4 bases, with 18 bases between. This CDR3 reads CAISEPLGVPPYNEQFF. For the CDR3, the DNA is TGTGCCATCAGTGAGCCATTAGGGGTCCCCCCATACAATGAGCAGTTCTTC.

V and J are TRBV30 and TRBJ1-1; the match to TRBD1 covers 9 bases. CDR1 and CDR2 (germline): GTSNPN, SVGIG (reference sequence). This CDR3 comprises 13 residues. V gave up 2 bases and J gave up 7 bases; unmatched junction bases: 5. CDR3 nucleotide sequence: TGTGCCTGGAGTCCACAGGGGGCCAGTGAAGCTTTCTTT. The encoded protein is CAWSPQGASEAFF.

The chain carries TRBV6-1 and TRBJ2-1; a weak D match, TRBD1 (5 bases). Germline CDR1 and CDR2: MNHNS and SASEGT. This CDR3 has 14 amino acids. V was trimmed by 2 bases and J by 5 bases, leaving 10 bases between them. CDR3 sequence (DNA): TGTGCCAGCAGTGAATTACACAGGAACAATGAGCAGTTCTTC. Protein: CASSELHRNNEQFF.

The rearrangement joins TRBV6-5 to TRBJ1-1; the match to TRBD1 covers 8 bases. Germline CDR1 MNHEY, CDR2 SVGAGI. There are 13 residues in the CDR3. The trim removed 8 bases at V and 3 bases at J, leaving 5 bases unmatched. CDR3 protein: CASFDRGDTEAFF. The CDR3 DNA is TGTGCCAGCTTCGACAGGGGCGACACTGAAGCTTTCTTT.

V gene TRBV7-2 combines with J gene TRBJ2-3, with TRBD1 identical over 8 bases. V trimming: 4 bases; J trimming: 1 base; junction bases outside the gene matches: 4. In germline, CDR1 is SGHTA, CDR2 FQGNSA. This CDR3 is built from 15 residues. In DNA, the CDR3 is TGTGCCAGCAGCTCGGACAGGGCCCGCACAGATACGCAGTATTTT. It translates to CASSSDRARTDTQYF. The full variable domain, completed using reference TRBV7-2 and TRBJ2-3, is GAGVSQSPSNKVTEKGKDVELRCDPISGHTALYWYRQSLGQGLEFLIYFQGNSAPDKSGLPSDRFSAERTGGSVSTLTIQRTQQEDSAVYLCASSSDRARTDTQYFGPGTRLTVL.

The count of this clone is one. This chain joins TRBV6-5 and TRBJ2-5; D is possibly TRBD1 (6 bases). Germline CDR1 is MNHEY and CDR2 is SVGAGI. This CDR3 is 14 amino acids long. V gave up 5 bases and J gave up 2 bases, with 12 bases separating them. CDR3 amino acids: CASSKGRGQETQYF. The CDR3, as DNA: TGTGCCAGCAGTAAGGGTAGGGGGCAAGAGACCCAGTACTTC.

The chain recombines TRBV2 with TRBJ2-3, with D possibly TRBD1 on 5 matching bases. Trimming removed 8 bases from V and 1 base from J, with 13 bases in between. The CDR3 consists of 14 residues. Germline V gene lookup returns CDR1 SNHLY and CDR2 FYNNEI. The CDR3 nucleotides are TGTGCCAGCCAGGGTAATAGGGGCACAGATACGCAGTATTTT. Its protein product is CASQGNRGTDTQYF. Variable domain in full (rest from reference TRBV2 and TRBJ2-3): EPEVTQTPSHQVTQMGQEVILRCVPISNHLYFYWYRQILGQKVEFLVSFYNNEISEKSEIFDDQFSVERPDGSNFTLKIRSTKLEDSAMYFCASQGNRGTDTQYFGPGTRLTVL.

The chain recombines TRBV18 with TRBJ1-2; a weak D match, TRBD1 (6 bases). Trimming stripped 1 base from V and 8 bases from J, with 23 bases between. The CDR3 totals 17 residues. Looked up from germline, CDR1 is KGHSH and CDR2 is LQKENI. This chain's CDR3 is CASSPRDPTTGLGGYTF. In DNA form, the CDR3 reads TGTGCCAGCTCACCACGAGATCCCACCACAGGGTTGGGAGGCTACACCTTC.

The chain recombines TRBV14 with TRBJ1-1, with unresolved D. Germline values: CDR1 SGHDN, CDR2 FVKESK. Trimming cost V 0 bases and J 7 bases, with 9 bases left between them. This CDR3 spans 13 amino acids. This CDR3 is CASSQDGSLEAFF. The CDR3 DNA is TGTGCCAGCAGCCAAGATGGGAGCCTTGAAGCTTTCTTT. The whole variable domain, remainder taken from reference TRBV14 and TRBJ1-1, is EAGVTQFPSHSVIEKGQTVTLRCDPISGHDNLYWYRRVMGKEIKFLLHFVKESKQDESGMPNNRFLAERTGGTYSTLKVQPAELEDSGVYFCASSQDGSLEAFFGQGTRLTVV.

This clone was seen more than once but under ten times. The genes are TRBV6-1 and TRBJ1-6; TRBD1 aligns across 10 bases. This CDR3 contains 16 residues. Germline CDR1 and CDR2: MNHNS and SASEGT. With 3 bases clipped from V and 9 bases from J, the junction kept 8 bases outside the gene matches. The chain's CDR3 is CASSDRTGGMSSPLHF. For the CDR3, the DNA is TGTGCCAGCAGTGACAGGACAGGGGGGATGTCTTCACCCCTCCACTTT.

The chain is built from TRBV12-1 and TRBJ1-2; whether TRBD1, the table's D call, matches the DNA was not checked. TRBV12-1 is marked as a pseudogene. There are 15 residues in the CDR3. CDR3 nucleotide sequence: TGTGCCAGCAACCCCAGTCAGGGGCGCGTAAGAGGCTACACCTTC. Translation: CASNPSQGRVRGYTF.

The chain uses TRBV3-1 (or the pseudogene TRBV3-2) and TRBJ1-4, with a weak D call TRBD1 (6 bases). This CDR3 is built from 15 residues. Per germline, CDR1 LGHDT and CDR2 YNNKEL (reference sequence). The V gene lost 4 bases and the J gene lost 7 bases, with 16 bases spanning the gap. This CDR3 is CASSPFQGLGEKLFF. The CDR3 bases are TGTGCCAGCAGCCCCTTCCAGGGGTTAGGTGAAAAACTGTTTTTT.

V and J are TRBV12-5 and TRBJ1-1, with D tentatively TRBD1 (5 bases). V was shortened by 6 bases and J by 10 bases, with 21 bases between the two germline ends. The germline gives CDR1 LGHNT, CDR2 FRNRAP. The CDR3 runs to 14 residues. CDR3 loop: CASGHGDLGVGAFF. CDR3 nucleotide sequence: TGTGCTAGTGGACACGGGGACTTAGGGGTAGGAGCTTTCTTT.